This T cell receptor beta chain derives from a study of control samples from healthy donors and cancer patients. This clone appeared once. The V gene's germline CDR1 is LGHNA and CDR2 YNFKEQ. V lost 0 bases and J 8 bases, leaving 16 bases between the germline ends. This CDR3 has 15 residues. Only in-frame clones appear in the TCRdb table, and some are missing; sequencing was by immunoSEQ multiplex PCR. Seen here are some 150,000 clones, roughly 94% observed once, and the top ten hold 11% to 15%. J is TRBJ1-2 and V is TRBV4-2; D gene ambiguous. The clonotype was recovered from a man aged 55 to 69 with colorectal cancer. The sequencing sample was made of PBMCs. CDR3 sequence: CASSQDRGTSGGYTF. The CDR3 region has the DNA TGTGCCAGCAGCCAAGATCGGGGTACCTCGGGAGGCTACACCTTC.